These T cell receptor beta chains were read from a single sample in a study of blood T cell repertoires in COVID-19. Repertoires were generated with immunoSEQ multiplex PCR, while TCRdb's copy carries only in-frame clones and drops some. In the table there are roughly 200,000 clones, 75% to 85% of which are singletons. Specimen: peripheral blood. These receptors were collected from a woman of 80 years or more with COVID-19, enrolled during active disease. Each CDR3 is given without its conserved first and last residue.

ASSRQLNTEAF	TRBV5-1
ASSQETGSWETQY	TRBV4-1
ASRPGGTGELF	TRBV7-2
ASSPLGATDTQY	TRBV27
ASSNRLAGVGYTQY	TRBV19
ASSVGQSGYEQY	TRBV9
ASSPAGTSGRGAGELF	TRBV5-1
ASLPGQPVGRGYT	TRBV5-1
ASSWGTSGGTDTQY	TRBV5-1
ASSLAGVKPLH	TRBV11-2
ASSQEAGLFSPLH	TRBV4-3
ASSSPGVRANTEAF	TRBV7-8
ASSLAGRTNTGELF	TRBV5-1
ASRKGGGSYNEQF	TRBV25-1
AWSALAGGRDTQY	TRBV30
ASSLGIRETQY	TRBV5-5
ASSRRDRASVEVNEQF	TRBV11-2
ASSSRLAGVGEQY	TRBV11-1
ASSMSVRGIYEQY	TRBV19
ASSLLHNNEQF	TRBV5-1
ASSKVPADPEAF	TRBV5-1
SVSASYNEQF	TRBV29-1
ASSFSRGTPIQETQY	TRBV5-5
ASRGGPDGNEKLF	TRBV27
AISNGGSSYEQY	TRBV10-3